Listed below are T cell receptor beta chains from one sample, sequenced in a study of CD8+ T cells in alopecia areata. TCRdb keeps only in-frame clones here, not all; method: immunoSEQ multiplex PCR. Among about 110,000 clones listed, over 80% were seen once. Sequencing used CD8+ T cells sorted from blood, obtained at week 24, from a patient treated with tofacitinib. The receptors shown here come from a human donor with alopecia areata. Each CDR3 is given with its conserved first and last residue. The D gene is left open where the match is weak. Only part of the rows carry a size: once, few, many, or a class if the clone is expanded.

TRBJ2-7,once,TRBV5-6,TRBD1,CASSLSGGMYEQYF,TGTGCCAGCAGCTTGTCAGGGGGCATGTACGAGCAGTACTTC
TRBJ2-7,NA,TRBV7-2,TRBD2,CASSSLAGGPDEQYF,TGTGCCAGCAGCTCTTTAGCGGGGGGGCCGGACGAGCAGTACTTC
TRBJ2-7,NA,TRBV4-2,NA,CASSQDRSLGEQYF,TGTGCCAGCAGCCAAGATAGGTCGTTGGGCGAGCAGTACTTC
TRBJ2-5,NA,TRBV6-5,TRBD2,CASSYRGGVQETQYF,TGTGCCAGCAGTTACCGGGGGGGCGTCCAAGAGACCCAGTACTTC
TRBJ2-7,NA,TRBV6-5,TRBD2,CASSPSGGGYEQYF,TGTGCCAGCAGTCCTAGCGGGGGCGGCTACGAGCAGTACTTC
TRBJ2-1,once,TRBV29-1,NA,CSVVLLMTHGALYNEQFF,TGCAGCGTTGTTCTCCTAATGACCCACGGGGCCCTTTACAATGAGCAGTTCTTC
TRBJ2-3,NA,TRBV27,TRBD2,CASSVLAGASTDTQYF,TGTGCCAGCAGTGTCCTAGCGGGGGCTAGCACAGATACGCAGTATTTT
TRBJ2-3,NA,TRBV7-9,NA,CASSLWTSTDTQYF,TGTGCCAGCAGCTTATGGACCAGCACAGATACGCAGTATTTT
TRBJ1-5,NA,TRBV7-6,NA,CASSEGQGDQPQHF,TGTGCCAGCAGCGAAGGGCAGGGCGATCAGCCCCAGCATTTT
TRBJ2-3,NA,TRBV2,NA,CASSDLEGGDTQYF,TGTGCCAGCAGTGATTTGGAGGGGGGAGATACGCAGTATTTT
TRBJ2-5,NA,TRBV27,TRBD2,CASSLGSGGEQETQYF,TGTGCCAGCAGTTTAGGAAGCGGGGGCGAACAAGAGACCCAGTACTTC
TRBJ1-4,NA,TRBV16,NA,CASSLSSQGSNEKLFF,TGTGCCAGCAGCCTCTCATCTCAAGGGTCTAATGAAAAACTGTTTTTT
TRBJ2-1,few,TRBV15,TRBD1,CATSKGQGYNEQFF,TGTGCCACCAGCAAGGGACAGGGATACAATGAGCAGTTCTTC